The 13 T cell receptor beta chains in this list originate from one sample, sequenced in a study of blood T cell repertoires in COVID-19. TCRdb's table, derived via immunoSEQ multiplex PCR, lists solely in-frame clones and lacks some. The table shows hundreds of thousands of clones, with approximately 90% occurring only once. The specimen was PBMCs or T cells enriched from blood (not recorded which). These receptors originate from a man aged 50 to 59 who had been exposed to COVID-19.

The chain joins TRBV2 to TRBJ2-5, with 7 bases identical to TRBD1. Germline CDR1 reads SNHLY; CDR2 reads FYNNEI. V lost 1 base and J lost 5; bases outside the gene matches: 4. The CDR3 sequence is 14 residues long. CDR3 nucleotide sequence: TGTGCCAGCAGTGAAGACAGGGGTAGGGAGACCCAGTACTTC. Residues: CASSEDRGRETQYF.

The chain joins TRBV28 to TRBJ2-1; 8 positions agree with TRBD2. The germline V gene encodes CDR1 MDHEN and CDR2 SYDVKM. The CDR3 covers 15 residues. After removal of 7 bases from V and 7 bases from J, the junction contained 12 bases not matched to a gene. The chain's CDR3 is CASTAPGTRLNEQFF. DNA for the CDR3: TGTGCCAGCACCGCCCCCGGGACTAGGTTAAATGAGCAGTTCTTC.

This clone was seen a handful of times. CDR3 nucleotides: TGTGCCAGCAGCCAAAAGACAGGGGCGCACTATGGCTACACCTTC. Protein product: CASSQKTGAHYGYTF. The V call is TRBV4-2, the J call TRBJ1-2; TRBD1 matches at 8 bases. Unmatched junction bases numbered 5, after V lost 2 bases and J lost 3 bases. This CDR3 comprises 15 residues. The germline gives CDR1 LGHNA, CDR2 YNFKEQ.

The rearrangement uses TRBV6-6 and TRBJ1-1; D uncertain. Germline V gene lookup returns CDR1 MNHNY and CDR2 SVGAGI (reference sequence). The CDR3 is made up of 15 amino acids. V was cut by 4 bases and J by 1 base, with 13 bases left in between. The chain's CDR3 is CASSFQDRGNTEAFF. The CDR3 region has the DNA TGTGCCAGCAGTTTCCAGGATCGGGGGAACACTGAAGCTTTCTTT.

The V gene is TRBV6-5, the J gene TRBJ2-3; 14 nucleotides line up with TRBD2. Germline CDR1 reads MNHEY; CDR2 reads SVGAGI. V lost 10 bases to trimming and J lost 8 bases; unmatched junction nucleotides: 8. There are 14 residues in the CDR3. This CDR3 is CATRLAGGAGTQYF. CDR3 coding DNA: TGTGCCACCCGACTAGCGGGGGGGGCGGGTACGCAGTATTTT.

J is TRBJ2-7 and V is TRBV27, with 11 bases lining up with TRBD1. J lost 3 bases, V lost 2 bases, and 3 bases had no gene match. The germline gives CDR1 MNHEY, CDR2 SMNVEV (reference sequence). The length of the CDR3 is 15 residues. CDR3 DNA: TGTGCCAGCAGTTTAGGACAGGGGGCAATCTACGAGCAGTACTTC. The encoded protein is CASSLGQGAIYEQYF.

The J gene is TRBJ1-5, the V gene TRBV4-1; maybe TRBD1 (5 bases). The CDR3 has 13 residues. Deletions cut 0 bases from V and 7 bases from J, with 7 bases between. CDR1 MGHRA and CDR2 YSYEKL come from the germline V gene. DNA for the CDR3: TGCGCCAGCAGCCAAGATCCAGGGCAGCCCCAGCATTTT. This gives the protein CASSQDPGQPQHF.

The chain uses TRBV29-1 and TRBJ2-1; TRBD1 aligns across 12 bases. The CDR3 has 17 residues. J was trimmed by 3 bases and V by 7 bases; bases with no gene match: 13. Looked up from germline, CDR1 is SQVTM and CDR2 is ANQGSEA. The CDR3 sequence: CSASGTGGGQFYNEQFF. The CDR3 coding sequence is TGCAGCGCATCGGGGACAGGGGGCGGTCAATTCTACAATGAGCAGTTCTTC.

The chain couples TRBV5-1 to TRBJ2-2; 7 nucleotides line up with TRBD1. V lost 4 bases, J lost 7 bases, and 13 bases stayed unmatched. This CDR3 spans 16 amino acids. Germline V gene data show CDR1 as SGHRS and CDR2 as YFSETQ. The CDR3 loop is CASSILDRLPSGELFF. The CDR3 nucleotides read TGCGCCAGCAGCATTTTGGACAGGCTTCCTAGCGGGGAGCTGTTTTTT.

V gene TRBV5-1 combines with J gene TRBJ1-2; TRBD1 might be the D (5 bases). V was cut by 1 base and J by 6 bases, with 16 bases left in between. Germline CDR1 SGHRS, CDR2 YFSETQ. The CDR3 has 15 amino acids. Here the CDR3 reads CASSLIGGPPDGYTF. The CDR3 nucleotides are TGCGCCAGCAGCTTGATCGGGGGACCTCCCGATGGCTACACCTTC.

The CDR3 sequence is CASNTQGYEQYV. The CDR3 nucleotides are TGTGCCAGCAATACACAGGGCTACGAGCAGTACGTC. V is TRBV28 and J is TRBJ2-7; tentative D call: TRBD1 (6 bases). This CDR3 has 12 amino acids. Trimming took off 7 bases at V and 3 bases at J, with 10 bases between the two ends. Germline V gene sequence: CDR1 MDHEN, CDR2 SYDVKM.

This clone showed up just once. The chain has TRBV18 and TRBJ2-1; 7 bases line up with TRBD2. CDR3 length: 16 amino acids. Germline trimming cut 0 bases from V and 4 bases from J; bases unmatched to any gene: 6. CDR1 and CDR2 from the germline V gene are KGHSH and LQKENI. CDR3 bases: TGTGCCAGCTCACCACCGTCGGGGGGTGGATACAATGAGCAGTTCTTC. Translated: CASSPPSGGGYNEQFF.

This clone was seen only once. The CDR3 coding sequence is TGTGCCAGCAGCTCCCGGGGGGGGCCTCGTAATGAGCAGTTCTTC. This codes for CASSSRGGPRNEQFF. The chain carries TRBV7-9 and TRBJ2-1, with 8 bases fitting TRBD2. J lost 7 bases, V lost 4 bases, and 9 bases had no gene match. This CDR3 has 15 residues. Per germline, CDR1 SEHNR and CDR2 FQNEAQ (reference sequence).